A selection of T cell receptor beta chains follows, all from one sample in a study of T-cell memory formation after mild COVID-19. From the 5' RACE reads, TCRdb called clonotypes with MiXCR, one entry per CDR3 protein. Seen here are under 350,000 distinct CDR3 sequences, about a sixth observed once, and the top ten hold over 20%. Sequenced: PBMCs or a T cell subset sorted from them (not recorded which). All receptors come from a man between 18 and 29 years old who had mild COVID-19 (a few samples of this study predate the infection). Cell type and time point are not known. Both conserved end residues are part of each CDR3. The order of the fields is V gene, D gene, clone size, J gene, CDR3 DNA, CDR3 protein. The D gene is left open where the match is weak. Clone size is shown for a subset of rows, as once, few, many or a class of expanded clone.

v_gene: TRBV25-1; d_gene: NA; abundance: NA; j_gene: TRBJ1-1; CDR3nt: TGTGCCAGCAGTGAACTCTCAGGGAGTTACACTGAAGCTTTCTTT; CDR3aa: CASSELSGSYTEAFF
v_gene: TRBV4-3; d_gene: TRBD2; abundance: few; j_gene: TRBJ2-3; CDR3nt: TGCGCCAGCAGCCAAGATATTCAGCGGGGGGCGGGGGATACGCAGTATTTT; CDR3aa: CASSQDIQRGAGDTQYF
v_gene: TRBV4-2; d_gene: TRBD2; abundance: many; j_gene: TRBJ2-5; CDR3nt: TGTGCCAGCAGCCTGGGACTAGCGGGGAGGGAGACCCAGTACTTC; CDR3aa: CASSLGLAGRETQYF
v_gene: TRBV4-1; d_gene: NA; abundance: NA; j_gene: TRBJ2-7; CDR3nt: TGCGCCAGCGGGGTAGAGAGCTCCTACGAGCAGTACTTC; CDR3aa: CASGVESSYEQYF
v_gene: TRBV5-4; d_gene: TRBD2; abundance: NA; j_gene: TRBJ2-3; CDR3nt: TGTGCCAGCAGCCCACTAGCGGGGGTGGCAGATACGCAGTATTTT; CDR3aa: CASSPLAGVADTQYF
v_gene: TRBV7-9; d_gene: NA; abundance: few; j_gene: TRBJ1-4; CDR3nt: TGTGCCAGCAGCTTGCCCGGGACCTCGGTTGAAAAACTGTTTTTT; CDR3aa: CASSLPGTSVEKLFF
v_gene: TRBV4-2; d_gene: NA; abundance: NA; j_gene: TRBJ2-7; CDR3nt: TGTGCCAGCAGCCCCCGACAGGATGGGATCTACGAGCAGTACTTC; CDR3aa: CASSPRQDGIYEQYF
v_gene: TRBV7-9; d_gene: NA; abundance: few; j_gene: TRBJ1-1; CDR3nt: TGTGCCAGCAGTTCCTTCATGAACACTGAAGCTTTCTTT; CDR3aa: CASSSFMNTEAFF
v_gene: TRBV20-1; d_gene: NA; abundance: NA; j_gene: TRBJ1-1; CDR3nt: TGCAGTGCTCGGTGGGGCACTGAAGCTTTCTTT; CDR3aa: CSARWGTEAFF
v_gene: TRBV12-3/TRBV12-4; d_gene: TRBD2; abundance: many; j_gene: TRBJ2-7; CDR3nt: TGTGCCAGTGGGGAGGGTTTCTACGAGCAGTACTTC; CDR3aa: CASGEGFYEQYF
v_gene: TRBV6-5; d_gene: NA; abundance: NA; j_gene: TRBJ2-3; CDR3nt: TGTGCCAGCAGTTACATTGGGGGGAGAGGGGGGAAATTAGATACGCAGTATTTT; CDR3aa: CASSYIGGRGGKLDTQYF
v_gene: TRBV29-1; d_gene: NA; abundance: NA; j_gene: TRBJ1-2; CDR3nt: TGCAGCGTTGAAGGGGGAGGCTACACCTTC; CDR3aa: CSVEGGGYTF
v_gene: TRBV6-5; d_gene: TRBD1; abundance: NA; j_gene: TRBJ1-4; CDR3nt: TGTGCCAGCAGTCGGACAGGGGCAGGCGAAAAACTGTTTTTT; CDR3aa: CASSRTGAGEKLFF
v_gene: TRBV4-1; d_gene: NA; abundance: few; j_gene: TRBJ2-4; CDR3nt: TGCGCCAGCAGCCAAGTGATTTGGTGGGATCAGTACTTC; CDR3aa: CASSQVIWWDQYF
v_gene: TRBV4-3; d_gene: NA; abundance: NA; j_gene: TRBJ1-1; CDR3nt: TGCGCCAGCAGCCAAGATCGTCGAGCCGACACTGAAGCTTTCTTT; CDR3aa: CASSQDRRADTEAFF
v_gene: TRBV7-9; d_gene: NA; abundance: few; j_gene: TRBJ2-5; CDR3nt: TGTGCCAGCAGCTTGCCGAAAGAGACCCAGTACTTC; CDR3aa: CASSLPKETQYF
v_gene: TRBV7-2; d_gene: NA; abundance: few; j_gene: TRBJ1-1; CDR3nt: TGTGCCAGCAGCTCTCATCAGGACACTGAAGCTTTCTTT; CDR3aa: CASSSHQDTEAFF
v_gene: TRBV19; d_gene: TRBD1; abundance: NA; j_gene: TRBJ2-2; CDR3nt: TGTGCCAGTACCACACGGACAGGGGATAGGGCCGGGGAGCTGTTTTTT; CDR3aa: CASTTRTGDRAGELFF
v_gene: TRBV7-2; d_gene: NA; abundance: NA; j_gene: TRBJ2-3; CDR3nt: TGTGCCAGCAACACCAGGTGGCATACGCAGTATTTT; CDR3aa: CASNTRWHTQYF
v_gene: TRBV11-2; d_gene: TRBD1; abundance: NA; j_gene: TRBJ2-5; CDR3nt: TGTGCCAGCAGCCACCCGACAGGGGGTTGGTGGGAGACCCAGTACTTC; CDR3aa: CASSHPTGGWWETQYF
v_gene: TRBV29-1; d_gene: NA; abundance: few; j_gene: TRBJ2-7; CDR3nt: TGCAGCGTTGAGCGGGTGCAGGGCTACGAGCAGTACTTC; CDR3aa: CSVERVQGYEQYF
v_gene: TRBV29-1; d_gene: TRBD2; abundance: NA; j_gene: TRBJ2-1; CDR3nt: TGCAGCGTTGGACGGACTAGCGGGGGGTCGGATGAGCAGTTCTTC; CDR3aa: CSVGRTSGGSDEQFF
v_gene: TRBV4-2; d_gene: NA; abundance: few; j_gene: TRBJ2-5; CDR3nt: TGTGCCAGCAGCCAATCAGGGGGGGCAGAGACCCAGTACTTC; CDR3aa: CASSQSGGAETQYF
v_gene: TRBV24-1; d_gene: NA; abundance: NA; j_gene: TRBJ2-3; CDR3nt: TGTGCCACCAGTGATCGGGGAGATACGCAGTATTTT; CDR3aa: CATSDRGDTQYF
v_gene: TRBV11-2; d_gene: TRBD1; abundance: many; j_gene: TRBJ2-1; CDR3nt: TGTGCCAGCAGCCCAGGGACAGGGAGCAATGAGCAGTTCTTC; CDR3aa: CASSPGTGSNEQFF